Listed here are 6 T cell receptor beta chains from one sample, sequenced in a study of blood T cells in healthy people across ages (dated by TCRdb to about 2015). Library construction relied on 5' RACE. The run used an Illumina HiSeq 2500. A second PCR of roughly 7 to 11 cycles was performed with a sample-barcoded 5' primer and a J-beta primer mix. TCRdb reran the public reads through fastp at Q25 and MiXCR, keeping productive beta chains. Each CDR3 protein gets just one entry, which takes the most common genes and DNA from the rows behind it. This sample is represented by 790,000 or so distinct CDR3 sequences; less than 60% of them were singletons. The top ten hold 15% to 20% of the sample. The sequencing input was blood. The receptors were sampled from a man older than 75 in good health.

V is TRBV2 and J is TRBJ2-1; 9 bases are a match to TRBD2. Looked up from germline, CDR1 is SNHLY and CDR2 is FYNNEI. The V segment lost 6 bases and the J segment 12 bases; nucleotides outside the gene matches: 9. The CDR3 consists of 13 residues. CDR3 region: CASSETSGHGQFF. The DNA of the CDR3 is TGTGCCAGCAGCGAGACTAGCGGCCATGGGCAGTTCTTC.

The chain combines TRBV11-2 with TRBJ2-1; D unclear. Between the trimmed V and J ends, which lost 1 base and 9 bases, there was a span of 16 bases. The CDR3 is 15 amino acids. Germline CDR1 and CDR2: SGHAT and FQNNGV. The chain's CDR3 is CASSLASYPLSEQFF. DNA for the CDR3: TGTGCCAGCAGCTTAGCTTCGTACCCCCTCTCTGAGCAGTTCTTC.

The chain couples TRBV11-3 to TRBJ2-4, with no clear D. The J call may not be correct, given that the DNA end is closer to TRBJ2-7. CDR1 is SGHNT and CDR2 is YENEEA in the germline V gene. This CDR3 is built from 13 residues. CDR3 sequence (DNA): TGTGCCAGCAGCCTCAGACCAGCCTACGAGCAGTACTTC. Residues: CASSLRPAYEQYF.

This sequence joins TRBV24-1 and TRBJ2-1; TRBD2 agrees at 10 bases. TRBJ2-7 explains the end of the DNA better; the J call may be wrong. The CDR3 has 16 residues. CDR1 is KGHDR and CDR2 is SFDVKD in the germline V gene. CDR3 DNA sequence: TGTGCCACCAGTGGGAAAAAGCGGGAGGGCCTATACGAGCAGTACTTC. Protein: CATSGKKREGLYEQYF.

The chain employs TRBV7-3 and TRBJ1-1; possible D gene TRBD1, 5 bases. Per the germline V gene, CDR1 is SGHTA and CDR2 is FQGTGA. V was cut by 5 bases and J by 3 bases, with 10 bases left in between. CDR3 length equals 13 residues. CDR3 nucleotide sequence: TGTGCCAGCAGCCAAATAGGGGACACTGAAGCTTTCTTT. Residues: CASSQIGDTEAFF. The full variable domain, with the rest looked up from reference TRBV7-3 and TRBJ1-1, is GAGVSQTPSNKVTEKGKYVELRCDPISGHTALYWYRQSLGQGPEFLIYFQGTGAADDSGLPNDRFFAVRPEGSVSTLKIQRTERGDSAVYLCASSQIGDTEAFFGQGTRLTVV.

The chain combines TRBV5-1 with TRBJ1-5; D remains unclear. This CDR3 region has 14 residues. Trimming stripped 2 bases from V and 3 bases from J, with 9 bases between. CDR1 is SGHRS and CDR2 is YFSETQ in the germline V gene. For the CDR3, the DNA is TGCGCCAGCAGCTTAGAGTCATTCAATCAGCCCCAGCATTTT. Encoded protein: CASSLESFNQPQHF.